The T cell receptor beta chain under discussion was sequenced for a study of T cells in Graves' hyperthyroidism and ophthalmopathy. Using RNA transcripts as the source, TCR beta CDR3 regions were amplified. The HTBI primer set drove a first-round RT-PCR of the TCR CDR3. TCRdb re-analysed the multiplex PCR reads in MiXCR, keeping a single row per CDR3 protein. The sample has around 390,000 distinct CDR3 sequences, approximately 14% seen once. The cohort's ophthalmopathy patients, a group with duration under 3 months, had a Clinical Activity Score of at least 3 and a NOSPECS grade of at least 4. The CDR3 is 18 amino acids. From germline, CDR1 is LGHNT and CDR2 FRNRAP. V shed 4 bases and J 5 bases; nucleotides not matched to a gene: 11.

The source is a woman aged 30 to 39 with Graves' ophthalmopathy. V is TRBV12-5 and J is TRBJ2-2, with 12 bases aligning to TRBD2. The specimen was blood. The CDR3 DNA follows: TGTGCTAGTGGTTCACGCCGGGGGGGGACTAGCGGGACCGGGGAGCTGTTTTTT. Its translation is CASGSRRGGTSGTGELFF.